This T cell receptor beta chain was documented in a study of blood T cell repertoires in COVID-19. Study-level background: Researchers got acute and convalescent COVID-19 samples from the United States, Italy and Spain.

The V gene lost 3 bases and the J gene lost 3 bases, with 14 bases spanning the gap. The CDR3 sequence is 15 residues long. The germline V gene encodes CDR1 LGHDT and CDR2 YNNKEL (reference sequence). TCRdb keeps only in-frame clones here, not all; method: immunoSEQ multiplex PCR. The repertoire consists of about 240,000 clones, with approximately 83% occurring once and the leading ten covering roughly 3.3%. This TCR was recovered from a woman in her thirties or forties with acute COVID-19. This chain links TRBV3-1 (or the pseudogene TRBV3-2) with TRBJ1-2; tentatively, D is TRBD1 (6 bases). Sequencing was carried out using PBMCs or T cells enriched from blood (not recorded which). CDR3 sequence (DNA): TGTGCCAGCAGCCACCCAACAGGGCCCTACTATGGCTACACCTTC. It translates to CASSHPTGPYYGYTF.